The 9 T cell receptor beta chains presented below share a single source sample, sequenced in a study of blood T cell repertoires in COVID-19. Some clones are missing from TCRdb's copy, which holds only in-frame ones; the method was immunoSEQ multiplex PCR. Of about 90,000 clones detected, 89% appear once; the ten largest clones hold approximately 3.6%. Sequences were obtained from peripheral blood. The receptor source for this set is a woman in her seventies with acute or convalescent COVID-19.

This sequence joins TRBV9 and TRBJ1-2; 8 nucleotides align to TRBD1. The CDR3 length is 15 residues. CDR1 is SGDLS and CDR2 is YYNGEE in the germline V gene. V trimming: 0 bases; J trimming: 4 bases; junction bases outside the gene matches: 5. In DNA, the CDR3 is TGTGCCAGCAGCGTAGACCCAGGGGGCGGCTATGGCTACACCTTC. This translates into CASSVDPGGGYGYTF.

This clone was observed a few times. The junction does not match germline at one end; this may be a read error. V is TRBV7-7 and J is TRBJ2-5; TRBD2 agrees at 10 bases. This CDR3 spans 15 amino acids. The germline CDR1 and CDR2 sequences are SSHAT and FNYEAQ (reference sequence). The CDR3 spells CASSYSGRPGETQYF. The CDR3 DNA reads TGTGCTAGCAGCTATAGCGGGAGGCCGGGGGAGACCCAGTACTTC.

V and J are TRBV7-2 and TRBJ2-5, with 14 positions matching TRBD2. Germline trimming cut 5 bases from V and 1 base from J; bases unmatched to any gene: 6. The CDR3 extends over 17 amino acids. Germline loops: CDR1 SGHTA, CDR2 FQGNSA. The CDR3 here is CASSRTSGGTRQETQYF. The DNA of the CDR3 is TGTGCCAGCAGCCGGACTAGCGGGGGGACACGCCAAGAGACCCAGTACTTC.

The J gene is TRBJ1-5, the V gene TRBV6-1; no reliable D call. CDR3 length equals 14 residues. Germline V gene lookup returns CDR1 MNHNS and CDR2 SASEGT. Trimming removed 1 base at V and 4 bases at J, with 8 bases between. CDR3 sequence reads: CASSEGPGNQPQHF. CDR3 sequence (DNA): TGTGCCAGCAGTGAAGGGCCCGGGAATCAGCCCCAGCATTTT.

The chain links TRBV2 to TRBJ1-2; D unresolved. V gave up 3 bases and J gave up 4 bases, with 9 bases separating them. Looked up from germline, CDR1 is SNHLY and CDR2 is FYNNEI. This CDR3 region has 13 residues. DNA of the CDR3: TGTGCCAGCAGTGAGGAGGTCTTCTATGGCTACACCTTC. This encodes CASSEEVFYGYTF. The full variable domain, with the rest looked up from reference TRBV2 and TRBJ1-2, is EPEVTQTPSHQVTQMGQEVILRCVPISNHLYFYWYRQILGQKVEFLVSFYNNEISEKSEIFDDQFSVERPDGSNFTLKIRSTKLEDSAMYFCASSEEVFYGYTFGSGTRLTVV.

The CDR3 DNA is TGTGCCAGCAGTTCGGACAGGGGCCGGGATTCACCCCTCCACTTT. It translates to CASSSDRGRDSPLHF. The chain recombines TRBV2 with TRBJ1-6; TRBD1 aligns across 9 bases. The CDR3 runs to 15 residues. Germline V CDR1 and CDR2: SNHLY, FYNNEI. Germline trimming cut 5 bases from V and 8 bases from J; bases unmatched to any gene: 7.

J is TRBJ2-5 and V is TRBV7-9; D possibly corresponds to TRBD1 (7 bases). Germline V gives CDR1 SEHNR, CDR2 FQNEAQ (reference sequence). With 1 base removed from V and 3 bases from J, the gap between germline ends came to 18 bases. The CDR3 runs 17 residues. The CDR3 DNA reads TGTGCCAGCAGCTTAGGAAACAGGGGAGGCCCCGAAGAGACCCAGTACTTC. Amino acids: CASSLGNRGGPEETQYF. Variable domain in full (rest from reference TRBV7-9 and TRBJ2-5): DTGVSQNPRHKITKRGQNVTFRCDPISEHNRLYWYRQTLGQGPEFLTYFQNEAQLEKSRLLSDRFSAERPKGSFSTLEIQRTEQGDSAMYLCASSLGNRGGPEETQYFGPGTRLLVL.

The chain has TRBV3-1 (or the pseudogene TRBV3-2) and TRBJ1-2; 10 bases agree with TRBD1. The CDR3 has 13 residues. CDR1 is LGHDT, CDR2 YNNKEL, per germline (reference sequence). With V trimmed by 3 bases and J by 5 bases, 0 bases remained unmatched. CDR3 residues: CASSQGQGYGYTF. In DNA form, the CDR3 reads TGTGCCAGCAGCCAGGGACAGGGGTATGGCTACACCTTC.

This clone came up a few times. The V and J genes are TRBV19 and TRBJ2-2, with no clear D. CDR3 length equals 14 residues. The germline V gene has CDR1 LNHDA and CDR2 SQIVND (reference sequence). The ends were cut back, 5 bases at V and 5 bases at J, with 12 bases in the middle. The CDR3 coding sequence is TGTGCCAGTAGTTCTCCGGCGGAGACCGGGGAGCTGTTTTTT. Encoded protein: CASSSPAETGELFF.